This T cell receptor beta chain was observed in a study of blood T cell repertoires in COVID-19. V was pared by 1 base and J by 3 bases, with 3 bases of the junction left unmatched. Per germline, CDR1 LGHDT and CDR2 YNNKEL (reference sequence). This CDR3 region has 15 residues. This table comes from immunoSEQ multiplex PCR, and its TCRdb copy is limited to in-frame clones, with some not included. The sample carries some 96,000 clones, 86% recorded once. This clonotype originated in a man in his forties or fifties with acute or convalescent COVID-19. The V and J genes are TRBV3-1 (or the pseudogene TRBV3-2) and TRBJ1-5, with TRBD1 matching 7 bases. The sample was peripheral blood. Here the CDR3 reads CASSQGQGDNQPQHF. In DNA form, the CDR3 reads TGTGCCAGCAGCCAAGGACAGGGTGACAATCAGCCCCAGCATTTT.